Listed here are 2 T cell receptor beta chains from one sample, sequenced in a study of OX40 agonist ivuxolimab in advanced cancers. The repertoire was sequenced with immunoSEQ multiplex PCR; TCRdb's copy has only in-frame clones and lacks some. This table holds approximately 50,000 clones, about 84% found once. Sequencing was performed on CD4+ or CD8+ T cells sorted from blood, taken in a trial of the OX40 agonist ivuxolimab. The receptors here all came from an adult with an advanced solid tumor such as melanoma, head and neck, liver or kidney cancer.

The rearrangement uses TRBV2 and TRBJ2-2; 8 bases align to TRBD1. V gave up 7 bases and J gave up 5 bases; unmatched junction bases: 12. The V gene's germline CDR1 is SNHLY and CDR2 FYNNEI. The CDR3 consists of 16 residues. In nucleotides, the CDR3 is TGTGCCAGCAACCCCGCCAGGGGGCTCGGGACCGGGGAGCTGTTTTTT. Encoded protein: CASNPARGLGTGELFF.

In this sample, this clone turned up a few times. The genes are TRBV5-1 and TRBJ2-7; D may be TRBD1 or TRBD2 (6 bases each). Germline V gene sequence: CDR1 SGHRS, CDR2 YFSETQ. This CDR3 comprises 12 residues. V lost 1 base, J lost 7 bases, and 9 bases lay in between. This CDR3 reads CASSLQGREQYF. The CDR3 region has the DNA TGCGCCAGCAGCTTGCAGGGGAGGGAGCAGTACTTC.